The entry below describes one TCR beta chain. These data come from a study of Ad26.COV2.S vaccination and SARS-CoV-2 variants. Background on the study: Sample donor was a member of the COV1001 Ad26.COV2.S trial arm.

Regarding treatment: roughly 19 received Ad26.COV2.S at low or high dose, single or two shots; 5 received placebo; per-sample allocation not given. Samples were taken on day 63 after the first vaccine or placebo injection. The CDR3 runs to 17 residues. V was cut by 3 bases and J by 2 bases, with 14 bases left in between. Germline V gene data show CDR1 as SEHNR and CDR2 as FQNEAQ (reference sequence). Here immunoSEQ multiplex PCR was the method, and the copy in TCRdb shows in-frame clones only, minus some. The sample has roughly 680,000 clones, 70% to 90% seen once. Material: peripheral blood, obtained in a trial of Ad26.COV2.S vaccine versus placebo. The chain carries TRBV7-9 and TRBJ2-6; perhaps TRBD2 as D (7 bases). The sequence came from a person between 18 and 59 years old who received the Ad26.COV2.S COVID-19 vaccine or a placebo. In DNA, the CDR3 is TGTGCCAGCAGCTTCGGGGGGCGCGGTCCTGGGGCCAACGTCCTGACTTTC. This sequence encodes CASSFGGRGPGANVLTF.